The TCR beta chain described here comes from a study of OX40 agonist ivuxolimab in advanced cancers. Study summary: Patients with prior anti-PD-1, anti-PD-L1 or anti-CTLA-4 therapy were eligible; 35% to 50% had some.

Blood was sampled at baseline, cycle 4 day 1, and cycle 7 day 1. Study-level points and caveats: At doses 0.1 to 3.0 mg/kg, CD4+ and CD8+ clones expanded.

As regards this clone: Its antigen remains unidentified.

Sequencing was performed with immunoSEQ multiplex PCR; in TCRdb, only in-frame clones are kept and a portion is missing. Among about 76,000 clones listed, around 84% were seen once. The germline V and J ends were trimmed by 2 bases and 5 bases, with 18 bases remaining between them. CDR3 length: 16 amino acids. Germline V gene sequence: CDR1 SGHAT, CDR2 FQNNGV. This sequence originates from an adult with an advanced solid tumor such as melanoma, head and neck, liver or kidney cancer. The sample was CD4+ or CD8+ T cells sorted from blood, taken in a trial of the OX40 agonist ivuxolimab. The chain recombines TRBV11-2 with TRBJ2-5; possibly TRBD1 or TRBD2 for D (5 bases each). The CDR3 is CASSLSMLGESETQYF. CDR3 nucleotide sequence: TGTGCCAGCAGCTTAAGTATGCTAGGGGAGAGTGAGACCCAGTACTTC.